Below, 4 T cell receptor beta chains from the same sample are listed, as sequenced in a study of T cell changes during pregnancy in multiple sclerosis. Produced via immunoSEQ multiplex PCR; TCRdb's table is partial and in-frame only. Among more than 15,000 clones listed, approximately 81% were seen once. The sequencing used CD8+ T cells from peripheral blood mononuclear cells, collected in the third trimester of pregnancy. These receptors came from a female donor in good health, enrolled as a control in a pregnancy study.

The chain joins TRBV5-5 to TRBJ2-3, with D possibly TRBD1 on 5 matching bases. The V end was cut by 0 bases, the J end by 6 bases, with 11 bases between. Germline V gives CDR1 SGHKS, CDR2 YYEKEE (reference sequence). This CDR3 has 14 amino acids. The CDR3 protein is CASSLEGNWDTQYF. CDR3 coding DNA: TGTGCCAGCAGCTTGGAGGGGAATTGGGATACGCAGTATTTT.

The rearrangement joins TRBV7-8 to TRBJ1-5, with 9 nucleotides matching TRBD1. J gave up 9 bases and V 4 bases, and 4 bases lay outside the gene matches. This CDR3 is built from 13 residues. From germline, CDR1 is SGHVS and CDR2 FQNEAQ. The CDR3 here is CASSSGTGRPQHF. For the CDR3, the DNA is TGTGCCAGCAGCTCAGGGACAGGGCGGCCCCAGCATTTT.

The chain combines TRBV7-2 with TRBJ2-7; unclear D gene. The CDR3 length is 11 residues. Germline V gives CDR1 SGHTA, CDR2 FQGNSA. V was cut by 5 bases and J by 7 bases, with 9 bases left in between. This chain's CDR3 is CASSPYSEQYF. In nucleotides, the CDR3 is TGTGCCAGCAGCCCCTATTCAGAGCAGTACTTC.

The chain couples TRBV10-3 to TRBJ2-2; 7 nucleotides match TRBD1. CDR3 length: 14 residues. Trimming took 2 bases from V and 7 from J; bases not matched to a gene: 4. Germline CDR1 reads ENHRY; CDR2 reads SYGVKD. The CDR3 reads CAISEGRGHGELFF. The CDR3 region has the DNA TGTGCCATCAGTGAGGGTAGGGGGCACGGGGAGCTGTTTTTT.